One T cell receptor (beta chain) is described in this entry. As originally analysed: The authors estimated nucleated cell counts from reference gene primer amplification. Here immunoSEQ multiplex PCR was the method, and the copy in TCRdb shows in-frame clones only, minus some. The V and J calls and clone size were taken over from that table, and D and trimming were inferred from the DNA. The sample records some 150,000 clones, 91% being singletons. The data stem from a study of blood T cell repertoires in COVID-19. Study at large: Acute and convalescent COVID-19 specimens originated in the United States, Italy and Spain. Sources were T cells, B-cell-depleted T cells, or PBMCs; the material itself was cDNA or gDNA.

Sequencing input: peripheral blood. The sequence derives from a man aged 45 to 65 with acute or convalescent COVID-19.

CDR3 in amino acids: CASRLAEETQYF. DNA for the CDR3: TGTGCCAGCAGGTTAGCGGAGGAGACCCAGTACTTC. The gene calls are TRBV6-6 and TRBJ2-5; a possible D gene is TRBD2 (6 bases). This CDR3 is 12 amino acids long. V was shortened by 6 bases and J by 5 bases, with 10 bases between the two germline ends. Germline-derived CDR1 and CDR2 are MNHNY and SVGAGI (reference sequence).